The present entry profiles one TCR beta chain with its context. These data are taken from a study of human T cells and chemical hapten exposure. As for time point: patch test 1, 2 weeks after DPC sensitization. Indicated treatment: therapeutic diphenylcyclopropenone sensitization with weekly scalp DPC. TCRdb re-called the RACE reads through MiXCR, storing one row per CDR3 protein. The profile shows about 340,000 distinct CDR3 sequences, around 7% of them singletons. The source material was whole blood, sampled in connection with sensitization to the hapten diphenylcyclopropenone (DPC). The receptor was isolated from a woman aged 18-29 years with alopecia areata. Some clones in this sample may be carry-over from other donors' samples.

CDR3 region: CASSGSGARGYEQFF. DNA of the CDR3: TGTGCCAGCAGTGGAAGCGGGGCACGGGGGTATGAGCAGTTCTTC. V usage is TRBV25-1 and J usage is TRBJ2-1; 7 bases align to TRBD2. The trim removed 4 bases at V and 8 bases at J, leaving 11 bases unmatched. Germline V gene lookup returns CDR1 MGHDK and CDR2 SYGVNS. The CDR3 runs 15 residues.